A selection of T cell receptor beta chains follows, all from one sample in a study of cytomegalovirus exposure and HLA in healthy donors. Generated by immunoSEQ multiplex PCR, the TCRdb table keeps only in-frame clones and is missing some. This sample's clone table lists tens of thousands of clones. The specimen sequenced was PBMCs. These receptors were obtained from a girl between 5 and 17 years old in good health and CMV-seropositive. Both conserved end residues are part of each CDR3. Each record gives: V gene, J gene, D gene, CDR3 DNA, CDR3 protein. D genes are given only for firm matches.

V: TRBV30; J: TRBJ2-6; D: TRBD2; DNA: TGTGCCTGGGGTCAGCGGGGGAGTGGGGCCAACGTCCTGACTTTC; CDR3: CAWGQRGSGANVLTF
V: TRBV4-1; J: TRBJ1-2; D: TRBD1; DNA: TGCGCCAGCAGCCAAGATCCACAGGGGGTTTATAATGGCTACACCTTC; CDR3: CASSQDPQGVYNGYTF
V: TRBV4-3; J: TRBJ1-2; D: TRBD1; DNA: TGCGCCAGCAGCCAAAACAGGGGGGATGGCTACACCTTC; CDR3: CASSQNRGDGYTF
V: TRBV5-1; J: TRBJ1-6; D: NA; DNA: TGCGCCAGCAGCTTGTATCAGGGGAAGAATTCACCCCTCCACTTT; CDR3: CASSLYQGKNSPLHF
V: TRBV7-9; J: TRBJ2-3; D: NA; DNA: TGTGCCAGCAGCTTGGAGGGTGCCACGAATACGCAGTATTTT; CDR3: CASSLEGATNTQYF
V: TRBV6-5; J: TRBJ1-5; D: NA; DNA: TGTGCCAGCAGTTACCTTAGCAATCAGCCCCAGCATTTT; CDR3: CASSYLSNQPQHF
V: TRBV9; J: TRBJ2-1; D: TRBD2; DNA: TGTGCCAGCAGCGTAAATAGCGGGGGGGCCCTCAATGAGCAGTTCTTC; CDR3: CASSVNSGGALNEQFF
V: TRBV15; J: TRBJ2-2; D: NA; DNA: TGTGCCACCAGTCCTGACGGGGGAAACACCGGGGAGCTGTTTTTT; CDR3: CATSPDGGNTGELFF
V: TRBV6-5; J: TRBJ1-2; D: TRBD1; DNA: TGTGCCAGCAGTAGAGGGACAGGGATTAACTATGGCTACACCTTC; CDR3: CASSRGTGINYGYTF
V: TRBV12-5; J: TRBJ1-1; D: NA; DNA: TGTGCTAGTGGTTTTGGGGGCGGCGAGAATGAAGCTTTCTTT; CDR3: CASGFGGGENEAFF
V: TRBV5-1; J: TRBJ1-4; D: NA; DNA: TGCGCCAGCAGCTTGGTTGAGGGGGATAATGAAAAACTGTTTTTT; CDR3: CASSLVEGDNEKLFF
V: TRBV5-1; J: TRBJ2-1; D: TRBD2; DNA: TGCGCCAGCAGCTCGTTAGCGGGGGGGCCGGTTGAGCAGTTCTTC; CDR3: CASSSLAGGPVEQFF
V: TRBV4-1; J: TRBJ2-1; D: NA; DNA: TGCGCCAGCAGCCAAGAGACAAAAAGGGGTAATGAGCAGTTCTTC; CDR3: CASSQETKRGNEQFF
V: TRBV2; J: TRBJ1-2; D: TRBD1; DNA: TGTGCCAGCATTTCCGACAGGGGTGTTATGGGCTACACCTTC; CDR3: CASISDRGVMGYTF
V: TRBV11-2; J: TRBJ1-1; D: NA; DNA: TGTGCCAGCAGCTTAGCTGCAGGGAACACTGAAGCTTTCTTT; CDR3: CASSLAAGNTEAFF
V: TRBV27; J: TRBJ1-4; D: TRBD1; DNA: TGTGCCAGCAGGAACACAGGGGCGAATGAAAAACTGTTTTTT; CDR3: CASRNTGANEKLFF
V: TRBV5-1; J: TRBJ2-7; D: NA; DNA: TGCGCCAGCAGCTTGGCCGGCGGGGCCGGGGACGAGCAGTACTTC; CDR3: CASSLAGGAGDEQYF
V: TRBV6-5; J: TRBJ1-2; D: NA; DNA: TGTGCCAGCAGACAAACAGGGCCCAACTATGGCTACACCTTC; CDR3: CASRQTGPNYGYTF
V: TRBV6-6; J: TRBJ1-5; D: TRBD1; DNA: TGTGCCAGCAGCGCAAGACAGGGGGAGGGACAGCCCCAGCATTTT; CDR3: CASSARQGEGQPQHF
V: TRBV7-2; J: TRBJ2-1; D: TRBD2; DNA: TGTGCCAGCAGCCCCACTAGCGGGGGAGACAATGAGCAGTTCTTC; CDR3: CASSPTSGGDNEQFF
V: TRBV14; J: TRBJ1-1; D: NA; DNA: TGTGCCAGCAGCCCAAGATGGACAGATGAAGCTTTCTTT; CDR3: CASSPRWTDEAFF
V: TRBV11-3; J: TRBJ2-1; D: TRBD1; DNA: TGTGCCAGCAGCTTTAGACAGGGGTACAATGAGCAGTTCTTC; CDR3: CASSFRQGYNEQFF
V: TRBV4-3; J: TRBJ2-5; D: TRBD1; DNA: TGCGCCAGCAGCCGTGGGACAGGGGGTTTGGAGAACCAGTACTTC; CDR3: CASSRGTGGLENQYF
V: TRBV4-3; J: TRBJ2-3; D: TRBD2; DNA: TGCGCCAGCAGCCAGAAACCCCGGGGAGCGGGGCTCCGTTTTGGCACAGATACGCAGTATTTT; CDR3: CASSQKPRGAGLRFGTDTQYF
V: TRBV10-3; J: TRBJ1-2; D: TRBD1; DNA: TGTGCCATCAGTGAGTCCCCGGACAGGGATGGCTACACCTTC; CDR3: CAISESPDRDGYTF
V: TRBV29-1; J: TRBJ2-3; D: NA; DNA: TGCAGCGTTGAAGTGCAGGGTGGGACAGATACGCAGTATTTT; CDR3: CSVEVQGGTDTQYF
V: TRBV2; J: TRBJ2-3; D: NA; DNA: TGTGCCAGCAAAGCTGGACAGCCCACCTGGGATACGCAGTATTTT; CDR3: CASKAGQPTWDTQYF
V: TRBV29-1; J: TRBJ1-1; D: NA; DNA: TGCAGCGTTGAAGACTCGAACACTGAAGCTTTCTTT; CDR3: CSVEDSNTEAFF
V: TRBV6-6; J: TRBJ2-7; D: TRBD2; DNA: TGTGCCAGCAGTTACGCCCTAGCGGGGGGCTACTACGAGCAGTACTTC; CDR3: CASSYALAGGYYEQYF
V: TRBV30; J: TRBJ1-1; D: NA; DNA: TGTGCCTGGAGTGTAGGGGCTGGGAACACTGAAGCTTTCTTT; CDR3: CAWSVGAGNTEAFF
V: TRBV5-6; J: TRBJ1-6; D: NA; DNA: TGTGCCAGCAGTTCCCTCACGGGATTTAATTCACCCCTCCACTTT; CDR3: CASSSLTGFNSPLHF
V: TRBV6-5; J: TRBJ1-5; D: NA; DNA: TGTGCCAGCAGTTACAAGGGGGACAATCAGCCCCAGCATTTT; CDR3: CASSYKGDNQPQHF